A single sample gave rise to the 2 T cell receptor beta chains below, sequenced in a study of cytomegalovirus exposure and HLA in healthy donors. Method: immunoSEQ multiplex PCR; TCRdb's copy keeps in-frame clones and lacks some. Of about 95,000 clones listed, 85% were seen once; the top ten hold roughly 20%. Sequences were obtained from PBMCs. The receptors were gathered from a man younger than 35 in good health and CMV-seropositive.

The J gene is TRBJ2-3, the V gene TRBV10-1, with a tentative D call TRBD2 (6 bases). Germline loops: CDR1 WNHNN, CDR2 SYGVQD (reference sequence). The CDR3 consists of 14 residues. V shed 4 bases and J shed 1 base, with 9 bases lying between them. CDR3 sequence (DNA): TGCGCCAGCAGTGTTAGCGGAGGCACAGATACGCAGTATTTT. Translation gives CASSVSGGTDTQYF.

V and J are TRBV28 and TRBJ2-1; 7 bases map to TRBD1. Per germline, CDR1 MDHEN and CDR2 SYDVKM. The CDR3 has 14 residues. The V segment lost 10 bases and the J segment 7 bases; nucleotides outside the gene matches: 13. The CDR3 region has the DNA TGTGCCATCTCACCAGGGGGTATACGGAATGAGCAGTTCTTC. Protein sequence: CAISPGGIRNEQFF.